One sample yielded the 4 T cell receptor beta chains listed below, sequenced in a study of blood T cell repertoires in COVID-19. Generated by immunoSEQ multiplex PCR, the TCRdb table keeps only in-frame clones and is missing some. The sample lists approximately 200,000 clones, approximately 86% occurring once. Input material: PBMCs or T cells enriched from blood (not recorded which). Receptors were obtained from a woman between 25 and 40 years old who had been exposed to COVID-19.

This sequence joins TRBV6-5 and TRBJ1-2; D is uncertain. This CDR3 has 13 amino acids. V was trimmed by 10 bases and J by 2 bases, leaving 14 bases between them. Germline CDR1 reads MNHEY; CDR2 reads SVGAGI. The CDR3 here is CATGGSGNYGYTF. In nucleotides, the CDR3 is TGTGCCACAGGCGGCTCGGGGAACTATGGCTACACCTTC.

V is TRBV5-1 and J is TRBJ1-1; 8 bases line up with TRBD1. The ends lost 0 bases at V and 4 bases at J; junction bases unmatched: 5. The CDR3 extends over 15 amino acids. Germline lookup yields CDR1 SGHRS and CDR2 YFSETQ. The CDR3 DNA reads TGCGCCAGCAGCTTGGGGACAGGGTCCAGCACTGAAGCTTTCTTT. Translation gives CASSLGTGSSTEAFF. Filled out from reference TRBV5-1 and TRBJ1-1, the complete variable domain reads KAGVTQTPRYLIKTRGQQVTLSCSPISGHRSVSWYQQTPGQGLQFLFEYFSETQRNKGNFPGRFSGRQFSNSRSEMNVSTLELGDSALYLCASSLGTGSSTEAFFGQGTRLTVV.

The chain carries TRBV3-1 (or the pseudogene TRBV3-2) and TRBJ1-1, with D tentatively TRBD1 (6 bases). V dropped 0 bases and J dropped 5 bases, with 13 bases sitting between them. CDR3 length equals 15 residues. The germline gives CDR1 LGHDT, CDR2 YNNKEL (reference sequence). The CDR3 DNA reads as TGTGCCAGCAGCCAAGAAAGGGGGGGAGGGACTGAAGCTTTCTTT. Protein: CASSQERGGGTEAFF.

The V and J genes are TRBV11-2 and TRBJ2-7; D is uncertain. The CDR3 covers 15 residues. The germline V gene has CDR1 SGHAT and CDR2 FQNNGV. Trimming removed 3 bases at V and 7 bases at J, with 19 bases between. CDR3 DNA: TGTGCCAGCAGCTTTACTCCCTCTCCCCTAGGAGAGCAGTACTTC. Amino acid sequence: CASSFTPSPLGEQYF.